One sample yielded the 9 T cell receptor beta chains listed below, sequenced in a study of CD8 T cells in ankylosing spondylitis. Their cognate antigens are unknown. TCRdb used MiXCR to reprocess the 5' RACE reads, holding one entry per CDR3 protein. This table holds approximately 400,000 distinct CDR3 sequences, 15% to 20% found once. General study results and limits: A TCR beta motif made of about 8 highly homologous variants seemed typical of ankylosing spondylitis blood.

Input material: blood, either unsorted or a sorted T cell fraction (not recorded which). Receptors originate from a male donor with ankylosing spondylitis.

This clonotype was detected many times. V is TRBV5-1 and J is TRBJ2-7; TRBD1 matches at 8 bases. The CDR3 runs to 15 residues. Germline CDR1 SGHRS, CDR2 YFSETQ. V trimming: 0 bases; J trimming: 1 base; junction bases outside the gene matches: 3. CDR3 bases: TGCGCCAGCAGCTTGGGGGGACAGGCTTCCTACGAGCAGTACTTC. It is translated as CASSLGGQASYEQYF.

This clonotype is a singleton in its sample. This rearrangement joins TRBV14 to TRBJ2-2; TRBD2 matches 14 bases. This CDR3 has 16 amino acids. Germline values: CDR1 SGHDN, CDR2 FVKESK. V trimming: 4 bases; J trimming: 7 bases; junction bases outside the gene matches: 5. The CDR3 spells CASSLGLAGARGELFF. CDR3 in DNA: TGTGCCAGCAGCCTGGGACTAGCGGGAGCCCGCGGGGAGCTGTTTTTT.

This clonotype was seen more than once but under ten times. The chain carries TRBV7-2 and TRBJ1-2, with D unresolved. This CDR3 spans 16 amino acids. The V gene lost 4 bases and the J gene lost 3 bases, with 18 bases spanning the gap. Germline CDR1 and CDR2: SGHTA and FQGNSA. The CDR3 nucleotides read TGTGCCAGCAGCTACAAACAAGGGAGGTTGGACTATGGCTACACCTTC. Translation: CASSYKQGRLDYGYTF.

This clonotype was counted ten times or more. The rearrangement links TRBV20-1 to TRBJ1-1, with 8 bases lining up with TRBD1. The CDR3 spans 13 residues. The trim removed 5 bases at V and 5 bases at J, leaving 7 bases unmatched. Germline-derived CDR1 and CDR2 are DFQATT and SNEGSKA (reference sequence). CDR3 residues: CSAPNRGATEAFF. The CDR3 DNA is TGCAGTGCTCCTAACAGGGGGGCGACTGAAGCTTTCTTT.

This clonotype was seen only a few times. The chain joins TRBV27 to TRBJ1-3; TRBD1 matches at 9 bases. In germline, CDR1 is MNHEY, CDR2 SMNVEV (reference sequence). With V trimmed by 5 bases and J by 7 bases, 9 bases remained unmatched. This CDR3 contains 15 residues. The CDR3 protein is CASSPTGGKQNTIYF. The CDR3 region has the DNA TGTGCCAGCAGTCCTACAGGGGGCAAGCAGAACACCATATATTTT.

This clonotype was seen many times. The chain carries TRBV7-2 and TRBJ2-5; 7 bases fit TRBD1. Germline loops: CDR1 SGHTA, CDR2 FQGNSA. The CDR3 sequence is 15 residues long. V lost 5 bases and J lost 5; bases outside the gene matches: 11. CDR3 in amino acids: CASSPRDRTTETQYF. CDR3 in DNA: TGTGCCAGCAGCCCCCGGGACAGAACTACGGAGACCCAGTACTTC.

The chain is built from TRBV6-1 and TRBJ1-2; 8 nucleotides agree with TRBD1. The CDR3 is 14 amino acids. Germline V gene lookup returns CDR1 MNHNS and CDR2 SASEGT. V gave up 8 bases and J gave up 7 bases; unmatched junction bases: 12. The CDR3 sequence is CASRQGAFLPGYTF. The CDR3, as DNA: TGTGCCAGCCGGCAGGGGGCATTTCTGCCTGGCTACACCTTC.

This clonotype has more than one count but fewer than ten. The chain uses TRBV6-5 and TRBJ1-5; possibly TRBD1 for D (5 bases). Trimming stripped 4 bases from V and 3 bases from J, with 10 bases between. Looked up from germline, CDR1 is MNHEY and CDR2 is SVGAGI. This CDR3 is built from 14 residues. The CDR3 coding sequence is TGTGCCAGCAGTTCAGGGTGGGCCAATCAGCCCCAGCATTTT. This translates into CASSSGWANQPQHF.

The rearrangement uses TRBV9 and TRBJ2-1, with 9 bases aligning to TRBD1. With V trimmed by 4 bases and J by 5 bases, 7 bases remained unmatched. Germline V gene lookup returns CDR1 SGDLS and CDR2 YYNGEE. The CDR3 is 15 amino acids. CDR3 coding DNA: TGTGCCAGCAGCCGCACAGGGGGCGCCCACAATGAGCAGTTCTTC. It yields the protein CASSRTGGAHNEQFF. Complete variable domain (other parts from reference TRBV9 and TRBJ2-1): DSGVTQTPKHLITATGQRVTLRCSPRSGDLSVYWYQQSLDQGLQFLIQYYNGEERAKGNILERFSAQQFPDLHSELNLSSLELGDSALYFCASSRTGGAHNEQFFGPGTRLTVL.